The sequence of this T cell receptor (beta chain) was determined in a study of T cell changes during pregnancy in multiple sclerosis. CDR1 and CDR2 (germline): SGHDN, FVKESK. Trimming left V 2 bases short and J 3 bases short, with 6 bases between. The CDR3 has 13 amino acids. Only in-frame clones appear in the TCRdb table, and some are missing; sequencing was by immunoSEQ multiplex PCR. The sample consists of approximately 88,000 clones, 85% to 95% of them appearing once. V usage is TRBV14 and J usage is TRBJ2-3; D unresolved. The source material was peripheral blood, sampled in the third trimester of pregnancy. This receptor was obtained from a female donor with multiple sclerosis, enrolled in a pregnancy study. This CDR3 reads CASSQQATDTQYF. CDR3 DNA: TGTGCCAGCAGCCAACAGGCTACAGATACGCAGTATTTT.